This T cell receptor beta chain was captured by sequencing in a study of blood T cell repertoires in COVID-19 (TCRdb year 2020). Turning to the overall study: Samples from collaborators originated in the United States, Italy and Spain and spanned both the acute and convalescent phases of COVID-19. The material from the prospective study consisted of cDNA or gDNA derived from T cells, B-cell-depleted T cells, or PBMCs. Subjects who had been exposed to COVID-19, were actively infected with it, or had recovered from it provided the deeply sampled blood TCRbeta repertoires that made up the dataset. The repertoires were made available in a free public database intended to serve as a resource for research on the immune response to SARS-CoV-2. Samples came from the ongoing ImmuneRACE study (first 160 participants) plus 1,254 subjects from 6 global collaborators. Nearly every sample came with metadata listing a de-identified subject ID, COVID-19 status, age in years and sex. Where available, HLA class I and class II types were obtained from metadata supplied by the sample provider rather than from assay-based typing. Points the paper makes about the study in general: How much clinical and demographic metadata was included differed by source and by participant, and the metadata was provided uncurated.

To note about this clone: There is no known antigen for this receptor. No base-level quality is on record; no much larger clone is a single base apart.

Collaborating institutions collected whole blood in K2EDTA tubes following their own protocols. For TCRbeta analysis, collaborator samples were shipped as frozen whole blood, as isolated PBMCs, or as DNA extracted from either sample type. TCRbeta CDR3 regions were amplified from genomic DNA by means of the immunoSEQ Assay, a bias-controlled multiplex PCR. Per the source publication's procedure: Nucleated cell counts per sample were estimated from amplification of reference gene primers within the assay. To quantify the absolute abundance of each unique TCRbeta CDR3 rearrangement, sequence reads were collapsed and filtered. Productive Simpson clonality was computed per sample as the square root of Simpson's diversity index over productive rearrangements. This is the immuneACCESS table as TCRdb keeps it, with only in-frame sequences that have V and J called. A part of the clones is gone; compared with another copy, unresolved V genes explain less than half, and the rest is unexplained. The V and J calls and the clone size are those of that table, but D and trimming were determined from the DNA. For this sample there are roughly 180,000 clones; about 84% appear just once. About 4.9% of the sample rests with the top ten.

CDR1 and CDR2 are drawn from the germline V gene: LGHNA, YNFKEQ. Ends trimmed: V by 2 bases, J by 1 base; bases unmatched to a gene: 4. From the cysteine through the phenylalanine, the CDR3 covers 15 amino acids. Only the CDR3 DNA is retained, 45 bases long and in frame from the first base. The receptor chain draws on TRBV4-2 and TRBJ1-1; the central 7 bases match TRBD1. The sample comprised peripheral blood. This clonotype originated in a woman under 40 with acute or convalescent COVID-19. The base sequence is TGTGCCAGCAGCCAACGTAGGGACAGGAACACTGAAGCTTTCTTT. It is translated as CASSQRRDRNTEAFF.